The source of this T cell receptor beta chain is a study of human thymus T cells. Deletions cut 1 base from V and 4 bases from J, with 11 bases between. Germline CDR1 reads SGHTA; CDR2 reads FQGNSA. This CDR3 is built from 14 residues. The data were produced by immunoSEQ multiplex PCR, yet TCRdb's version contains in-frame clones alone and is incomplete. The repertoire has roughly 130,000 clones, more than 90% of them found once; the top ten carry less than 0.03%. Corrective heart surgery yielded the resections from which the thymus tissue came. The source material was thymus tissue. The sequence was obtained from a boy in the first two years of life with a congenital heart defect but otherwise immunologically healthy. V usage is TRBV7-2 and J usage is TRBJ2-7; D is undetermined. CDR3 sequence: CASSLGQKRYEQYF. In DNA, the CDR3 is TGTGCCAGCAGCTTAGGGCAAAAAAGGTACGAGCAGTACTTC.